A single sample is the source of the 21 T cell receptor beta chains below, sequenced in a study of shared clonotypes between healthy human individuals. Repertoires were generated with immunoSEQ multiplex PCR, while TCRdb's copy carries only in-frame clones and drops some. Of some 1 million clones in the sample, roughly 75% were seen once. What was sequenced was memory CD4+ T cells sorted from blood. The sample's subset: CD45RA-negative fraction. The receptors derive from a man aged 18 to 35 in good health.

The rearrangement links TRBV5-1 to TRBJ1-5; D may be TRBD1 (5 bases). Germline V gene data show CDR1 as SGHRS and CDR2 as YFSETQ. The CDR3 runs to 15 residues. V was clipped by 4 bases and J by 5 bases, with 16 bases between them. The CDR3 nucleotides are TGCGCCAGCAGCCTGCGGGGGGAGAATCATCAGCCCCAGCATTTT. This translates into CASSLRGENHQPQHF.

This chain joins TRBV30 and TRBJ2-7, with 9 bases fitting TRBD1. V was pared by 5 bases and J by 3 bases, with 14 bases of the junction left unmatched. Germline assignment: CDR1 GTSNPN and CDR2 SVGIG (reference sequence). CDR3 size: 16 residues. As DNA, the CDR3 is TGTGCCTGGGCCAAATCGTGGGGACAGGGTGTCTACGAGCAGTACTTC. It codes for CAWAKSWGQGVYEQYF.

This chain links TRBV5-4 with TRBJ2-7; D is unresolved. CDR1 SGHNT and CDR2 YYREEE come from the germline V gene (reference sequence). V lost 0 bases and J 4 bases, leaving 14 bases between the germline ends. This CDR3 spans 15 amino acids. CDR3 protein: CASSLGGYGRYEQYF. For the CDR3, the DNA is TGTGCCAGCAGCTTGGGGGGATACGGGCGTTACGAGCAGTACTTC.

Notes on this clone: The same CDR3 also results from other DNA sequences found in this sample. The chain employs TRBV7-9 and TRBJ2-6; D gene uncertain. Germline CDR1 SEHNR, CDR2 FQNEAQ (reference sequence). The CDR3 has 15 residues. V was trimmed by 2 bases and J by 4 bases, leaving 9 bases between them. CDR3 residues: CASSLMGSGANVLTF. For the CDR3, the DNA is TGTGCCAGCAGCTTAATGGGAAGCGGGGCCAACGTCCTGACTTTC. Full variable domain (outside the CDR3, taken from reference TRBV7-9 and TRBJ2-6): DTGVSQNPRHKITKRGQNVTFRCDPISEHNRLYWYRQTLGQGPEFLTYFQNEAQLEKSRLLSDRFSAERPKGSFSTLEIQRTEQGDSAMYLCASSLMGSGANVLTFGAGSRLTVL.

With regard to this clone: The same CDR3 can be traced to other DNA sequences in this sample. CDR3 sequence: CASSLSRGTETQYF. The CDR3 nucleotides are TGTGCCAGCAGCTTATCCCGGGGGACCGAGACCCAGTACTTC. The chain uses TRBV7-6 and TRBJ2-5, with D possibly matching TRBD2 (6 bases). The CDR3 is 14 amino acids. Germline V CDR1 and CDR2: SGHVS, FNYEAQ. Trimming pared 2 bases from V and 5 bases from J, leaving 12 bases between.

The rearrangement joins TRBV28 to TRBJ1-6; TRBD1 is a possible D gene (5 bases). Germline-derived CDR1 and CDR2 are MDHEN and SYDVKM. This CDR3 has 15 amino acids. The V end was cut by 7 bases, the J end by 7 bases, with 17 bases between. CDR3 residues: CASTPFYQGNSPLHF. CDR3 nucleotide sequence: TGTGCCAGCACCCCCTTCTATCAGGGAAATTCACCCCTCCACTTT.

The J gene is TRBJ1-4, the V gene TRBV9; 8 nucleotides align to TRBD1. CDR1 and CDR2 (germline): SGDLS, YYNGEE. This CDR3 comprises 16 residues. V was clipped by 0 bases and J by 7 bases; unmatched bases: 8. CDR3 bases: TGTGCCAGCAGCGTAGGGACAGGGAATGGGGTTGAAAAACTGTTTTTT. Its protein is CASSVGTGNGVEKLFF.

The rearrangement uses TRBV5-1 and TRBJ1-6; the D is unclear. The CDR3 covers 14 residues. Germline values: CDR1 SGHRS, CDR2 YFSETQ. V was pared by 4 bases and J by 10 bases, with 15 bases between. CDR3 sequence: CASSQDEGGSPLHF. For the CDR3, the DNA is TGCGCCAGCAGCCAGGATGAGGGAGGATCACCCCTCCACTTT.

The DNA for the CDR3 is TGTGCCAGCAGTGGCTCTAGCGGGGAAGCGTATTTT. Protein product: CASSGSSGEAYF. The chain is built from TRBV2 and TRBJ2-3; 9 bases are shared with TRBD2. With V trimmed by 4 bases and J by 14 bases, 7 bases remained unmatched. The CDR3 runs 12 residues. The germline V gene has CDR1 SNHLY and CDR2 FYNNEI.

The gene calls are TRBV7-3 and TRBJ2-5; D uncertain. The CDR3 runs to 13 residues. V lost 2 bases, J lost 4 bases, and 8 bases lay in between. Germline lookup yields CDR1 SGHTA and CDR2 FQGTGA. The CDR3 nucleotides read TGTGCCAGCAGCTTACAGCATACAGAGACCCAGTACTTC. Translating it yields CASSLQHTETQYF.

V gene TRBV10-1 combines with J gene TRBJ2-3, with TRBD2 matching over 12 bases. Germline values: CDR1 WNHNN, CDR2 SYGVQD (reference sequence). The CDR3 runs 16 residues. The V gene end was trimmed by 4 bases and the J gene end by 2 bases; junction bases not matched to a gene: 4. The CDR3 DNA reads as TGCGCCAGCAGTGGGACTAGCGGGATGAACACAGATACGCAGTATTTT. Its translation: CASSGTSGMNTDTQYF.

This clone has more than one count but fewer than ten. DNA of the CDR3: TGTGCCAGCAGTCCAAGACAGGGGGCGTTCTTT. Protein: CASSPRQGAFF. The V and J genes are TRBV2 and TRBJ1-1; 10 nucleotides agree with TRBD1. V was pared by 5 bases and J by 14 bases, with 5 bases of the junction left unmatched. This CDR3 has 11 residues. Germline V gene data show CDR1 as SNHLY and CDR2 as FYNNEI.

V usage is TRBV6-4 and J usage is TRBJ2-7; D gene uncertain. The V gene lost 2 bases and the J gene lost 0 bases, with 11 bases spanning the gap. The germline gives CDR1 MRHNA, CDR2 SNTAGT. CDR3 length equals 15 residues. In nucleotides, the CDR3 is TGTGCCAGCAGTGACCGCGTGCTGCTCTCCTACGAGCAGTACTTC. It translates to CASSDRVLLSYEQYF.

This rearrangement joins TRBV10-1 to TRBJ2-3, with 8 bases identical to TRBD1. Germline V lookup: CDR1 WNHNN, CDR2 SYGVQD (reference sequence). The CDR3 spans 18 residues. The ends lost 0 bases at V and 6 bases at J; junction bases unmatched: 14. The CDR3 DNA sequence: TGCGCCAGCAGTGAGTCCCCCCCCGGTCTGGACAGGGCGGATACGCAGTATTTT. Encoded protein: CASSESPPGLDRADTQYF.

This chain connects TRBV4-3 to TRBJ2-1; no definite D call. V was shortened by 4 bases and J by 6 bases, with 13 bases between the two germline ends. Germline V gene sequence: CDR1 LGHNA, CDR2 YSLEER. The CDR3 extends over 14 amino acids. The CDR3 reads CASSRDTTANEQFF. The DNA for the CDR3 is TGCGCCAGCAGCCGCGACACGACGGCCAATGAGCAGTTCTTC.

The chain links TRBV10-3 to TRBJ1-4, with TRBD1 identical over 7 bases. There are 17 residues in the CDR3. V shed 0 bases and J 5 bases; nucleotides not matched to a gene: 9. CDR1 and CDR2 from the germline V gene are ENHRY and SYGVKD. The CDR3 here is CAISESVVRTGNEKLFF. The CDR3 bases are TGTGCCATCAGTGAGTCGGTAGTCAGGACAGGAAATGAAAAACTGTTTTTT.

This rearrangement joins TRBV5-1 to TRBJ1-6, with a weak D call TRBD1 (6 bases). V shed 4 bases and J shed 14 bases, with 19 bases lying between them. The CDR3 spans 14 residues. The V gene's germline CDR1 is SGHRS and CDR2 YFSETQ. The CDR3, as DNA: TGCGCCAGCAGCCCATCTACAGGGTTTTGGGCCCTCCACTTT. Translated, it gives CASSPSTGFWALHF.

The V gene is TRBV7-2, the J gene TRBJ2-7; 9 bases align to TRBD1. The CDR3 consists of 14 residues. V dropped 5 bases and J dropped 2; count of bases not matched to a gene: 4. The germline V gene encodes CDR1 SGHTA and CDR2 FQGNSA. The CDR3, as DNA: TGTGCCAGCAGCGCCCGGGACAGGGCCTACGAGCAGTACTTC. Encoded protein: CASSARDRAYEQYF.

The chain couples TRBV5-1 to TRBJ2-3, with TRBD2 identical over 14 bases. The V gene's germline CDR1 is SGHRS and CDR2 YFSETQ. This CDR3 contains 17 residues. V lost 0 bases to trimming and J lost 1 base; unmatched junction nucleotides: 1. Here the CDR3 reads CASSLGLAGGRTDTQYF. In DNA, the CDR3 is TGCGCCAGCAGCTTGGGACTAGCGGGGGGGCGCACAGATACGCAGTATTTT.

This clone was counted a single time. The CDR3 region has the DNA TGTGCCAGCAGCGTAACCCCAGGTGGACAGGCGAAGGGAGAGACCCAGTACTTC. The encoded protein is CASSVTPGGQAKGETQYF. V and J are TRBV9 and TRBJ2-5, with 7 bases lining up with TRBD1. The CDR3 loop spans 18 amino acids. In germline, CDR1 is SGDLS, CDR2 YYNGEE. V shed 1 base and J 4 bases; nucleotides not matched to a gene: 16.

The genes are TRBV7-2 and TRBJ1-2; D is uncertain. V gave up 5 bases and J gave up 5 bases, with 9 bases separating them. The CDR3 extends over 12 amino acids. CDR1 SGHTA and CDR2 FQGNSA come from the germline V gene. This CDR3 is CASSPTKYGYTF. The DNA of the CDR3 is TGTGCCAGCAGCCCGACCAAGTATGGCTACACCTTC.